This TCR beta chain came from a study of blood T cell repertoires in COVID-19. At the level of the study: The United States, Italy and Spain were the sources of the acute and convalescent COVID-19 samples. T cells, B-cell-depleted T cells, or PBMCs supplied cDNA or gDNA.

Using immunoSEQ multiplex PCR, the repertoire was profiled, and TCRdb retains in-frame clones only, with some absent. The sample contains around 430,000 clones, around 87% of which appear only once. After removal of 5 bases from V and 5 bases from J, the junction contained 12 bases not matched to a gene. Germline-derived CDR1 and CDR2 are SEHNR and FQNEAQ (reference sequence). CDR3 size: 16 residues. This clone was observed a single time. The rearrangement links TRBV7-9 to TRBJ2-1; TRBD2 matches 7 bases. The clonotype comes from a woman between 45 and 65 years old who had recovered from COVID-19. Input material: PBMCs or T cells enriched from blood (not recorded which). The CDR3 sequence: CASSPRGDHNHNEQFF. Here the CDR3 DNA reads TGTGCCAGCAGCCCACGGGGGGACCACAACCACAATGAGCAGTTCTTC.